This entry lists 8 T cell receptor beta chains sequenced from one sample in a study of T cells after yellow fever vaccination. TCRdb re-called the 5' RACE reads through MiXCR, storing one row per CDR3 protein. The sample has around 200,000 distinct CDR3 sequences; approximately 10% are singletons. The sample here was CD8+ T cells sorted from PBMCs, taken 15 days after the yellow fever booster vaccination. The receptor source for this set is a man aged 18 to 29 who received the YFV17D yellow fever vaccine.

This clonotype was picked up a small number of times. The chain couples TRBV18 to TRBJ2-1; D remains ambiguous. Trimming took off 2 bases at V and 5 bases at J, with 7 bases between the two ends. CDR3 length: 13 residues. The germline CDR1 and CDR2 sequences are KGHSH and LQKENI. The CDR3 nucleotides read TGTGCCAGCTCACCATTGGGAAACAATGAGCAGTTCTTC. This gives the protein CASSPLGNNEQFF.

This clonotype was recorded a few times. The chain employs TRBV7-9 and TRBJ2-3, with D hard to call. V shed 5 bases and J shed 10 bases, with 7 bases lying between them. Germline V gene data show CDR1 as SEHNR and CDR2 as FQNEAQ (reference sequence). The CDR3 length is 10 residues. The CDR3 bases are TGTGCCAGCAGCCCCTGGGCGCAGTATTTT. This gives the protein CASSPWAQYF.

V usage is TRBV20-1 and J usage is TRBJ2-1; maybe TRBD2 (5 bases). Per germline, CDR1 DFQATT and CDR2 SNEGSKA (reference sequence). This CDR3 comprises 15 residues. V shed 1 base and J shed 3 bases, with 13 bases lying between them. CDR3 nucleotides: TGCAGTGCTAGAGTAACGGGATCTTTCTACAATGAGCAGTTCTTC. Protein: CSARVTGSFYNEQFF.

In its sample, this clonotype was seen many times. The rearrangement joins TRBV20-1 to TRBJ2-1; D gene uncertain. CDR1 is DFQATT and CDR2 is SNEGSKA in the germline V gene (reference sequence). V shed 5 bases and J shed 0 bases, with 17 bases lying between them. This CDR3 is built from 16 residues. CDR3 amino acids: CSALFLTLSSYNEQFF. The CDR3 coding sequence is TGCAGTGCTCTCTTCTTGACTCTGAGCTCCTACAATGAGCAGTTCTTC.

This clonotype was seen only a few times. The CDR3: CASSVEAGSTDTQYF. CDR3 nucleotide sequence: TGTGCCAGCAGCGTAGAGGCAGGAAGCACAGATACGCAGTATTTT. The genes are TRBV9 and TRBJ2-3; D uncertain. CDR1 and CDR2 from the germline V gene are SGDLS and YYNGEE. CDR3 length: 15 amino acids. The V and J ends lost 0 bases and 0 bases respectively, with 8 bases between them.

This clonotype was recorded many times. The rearrangement links TRBV27 to TRBJ1-1, with no clear D. This CDR3 region has 13 residues. With 7 bases removed from V and 4 bases from J, the gap between germline ends came to 13 bases. The germline V gene has CDR1 MNHEY and CDR2 SMNVEV (reference sequence). The CDR3 loop is CASTSPGGTEAFF. For the CDR3, the DNA is TGTGCCAGCACCTCCCCCGGAGGCACTGAAGCTTTCTTT.

A few counts support this clonotype. This chain links TRBV28 with TRBJ2-6; the D gene is possibly TRBD2 (5 bases). Trimming cost V 4 bases and J 2 bases, with 12 bases left between them. The CDR3 sequence is 16 residues long. The germline V gene encodes CDR1 MDHEN and CDR2 SYDVKM. This chain's CDR3 is CASSSPWGAGANVLTF. CDR3 DNA sequence: TGTGCCAGCAGTTCCCCCTGGGGAGCTGGGGCCAACGTCCTGACTTTC.

This clonotype was found a few times. The rearrangement joins TRBV6-2 or TRBV6-3 to TRBJ2-3, with D unclear. V was pared by 7 bases and J by 8 bases, with 7 bases between. CDR3 length: 10 amino acids. In germline, CDR1 is MNHEY, CDR2 SVGEGT. DNA of the CDR3: TGTGCCAGCAAAGCAGTTACGCAGTATTTT. It translates to CASKAVTQYF.